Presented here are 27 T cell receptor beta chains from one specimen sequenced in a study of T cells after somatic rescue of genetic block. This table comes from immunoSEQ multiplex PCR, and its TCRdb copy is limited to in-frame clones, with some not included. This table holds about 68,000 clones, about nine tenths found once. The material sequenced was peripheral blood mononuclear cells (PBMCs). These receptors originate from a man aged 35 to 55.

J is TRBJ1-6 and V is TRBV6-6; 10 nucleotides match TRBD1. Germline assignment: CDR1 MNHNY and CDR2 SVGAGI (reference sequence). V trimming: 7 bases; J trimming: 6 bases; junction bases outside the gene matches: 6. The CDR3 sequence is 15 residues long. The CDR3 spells CASTGTGVSNSPLHF. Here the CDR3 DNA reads TGTGCCAGCACCGGGACAGGGGTCTCTAATTCACCCCTCCACTTT.

CDR3: CASSFGGQTDTQYF. CDR3 sequence (DNA): TGTGCCAGCAGCTTCGGGGGTCAGACAGATACGCAGTATTTT. The chain uses TRBV5-5 and TRBJ2-3; weak D call: TRBD2 (6 bases). The CDR3 runs 14 residues. The V gene's germline CDR1 is SGHKS and CDR2 YYEKEE (reference sequence). V gave up 2 bases and J gave up 3 bases, with 10 bases separating them.

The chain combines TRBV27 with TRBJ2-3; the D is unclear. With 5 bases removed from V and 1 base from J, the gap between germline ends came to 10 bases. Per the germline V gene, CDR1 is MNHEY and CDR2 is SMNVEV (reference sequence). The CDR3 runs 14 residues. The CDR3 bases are TGTGCCAGCAGTCAAACCCCGGGCACAGATACGCAGTATTTT. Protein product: CASSQTPGTDTQYF.

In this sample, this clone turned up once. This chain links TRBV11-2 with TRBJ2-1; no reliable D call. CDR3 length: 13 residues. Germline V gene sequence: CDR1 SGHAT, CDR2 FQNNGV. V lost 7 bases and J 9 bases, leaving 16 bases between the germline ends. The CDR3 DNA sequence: TGTGCCAGCACTTACACAGCTATCAGTGAGCAGTTCTTC. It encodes CASTYTAISEQFF.

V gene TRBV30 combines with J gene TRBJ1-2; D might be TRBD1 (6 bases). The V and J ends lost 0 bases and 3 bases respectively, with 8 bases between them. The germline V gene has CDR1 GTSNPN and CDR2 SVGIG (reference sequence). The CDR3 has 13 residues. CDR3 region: CAWSVQGYYGYTF. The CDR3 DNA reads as TGTGCCTGGAGTGTACAGGGATACTATGGCTACACCTTC.

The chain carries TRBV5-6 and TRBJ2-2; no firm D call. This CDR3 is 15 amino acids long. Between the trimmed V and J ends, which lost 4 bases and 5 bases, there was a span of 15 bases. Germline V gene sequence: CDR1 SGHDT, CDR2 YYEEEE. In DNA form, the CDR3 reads TGTGCCAGCAGCCCCGATTTATTGGGGACCGGGGAGCTGTTTTTT. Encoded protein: CASSPDLLGTGELFF.

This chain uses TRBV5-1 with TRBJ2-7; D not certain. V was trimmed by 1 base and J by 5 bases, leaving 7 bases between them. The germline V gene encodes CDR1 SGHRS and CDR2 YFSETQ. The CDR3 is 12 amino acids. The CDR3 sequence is CASSLSQHEQYF. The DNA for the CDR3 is TGCGCCAGCAGCTTGAGCCAACACGAGCAGTACTTC.

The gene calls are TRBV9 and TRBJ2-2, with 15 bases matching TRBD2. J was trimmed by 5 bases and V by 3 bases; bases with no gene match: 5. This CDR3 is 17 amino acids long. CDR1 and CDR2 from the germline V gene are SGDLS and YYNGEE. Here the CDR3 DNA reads TGTGCCAGCAGCGGGGGACTAGCGGGAGGTCGGACCGGGGAGCTGTTTTTT. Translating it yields CASSGGLAGGRTGELFF.

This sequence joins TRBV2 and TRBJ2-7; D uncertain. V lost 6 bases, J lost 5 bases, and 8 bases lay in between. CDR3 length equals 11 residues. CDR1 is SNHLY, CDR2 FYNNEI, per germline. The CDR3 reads CASRVVNEQYF. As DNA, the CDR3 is TGTGCCAGCAGAGTAGTGAACGAGCAGTACTTC. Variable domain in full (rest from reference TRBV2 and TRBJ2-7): EPEVTQTPSHQVTQMGQEVILRCVPISNHLYFYWYRQILGQKVEFLVSFYNNEISEKSEIFDDQFSVERPDGSNFTLKIRSTKLEDSAMYFCASRVVNEQYFGPGTRLTVT.

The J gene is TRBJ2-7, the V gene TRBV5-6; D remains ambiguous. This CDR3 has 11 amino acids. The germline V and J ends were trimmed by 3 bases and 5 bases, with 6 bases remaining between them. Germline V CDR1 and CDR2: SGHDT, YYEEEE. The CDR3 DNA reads TGTGCCAGCAGCTCGTACGACGAGCAGTACTTC. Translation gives CASSSYDEQYF. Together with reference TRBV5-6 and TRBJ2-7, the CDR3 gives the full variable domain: DAGVTQSPTHLIKTRGQQVTLRCSPKSGHDTVSWYQQALGQGPQFIFQYYEEEERQRGNFPDRFSGHQFPNYSSELNVNALLLGDSALYLCASSSYDEQYFGPGTRLTVT.

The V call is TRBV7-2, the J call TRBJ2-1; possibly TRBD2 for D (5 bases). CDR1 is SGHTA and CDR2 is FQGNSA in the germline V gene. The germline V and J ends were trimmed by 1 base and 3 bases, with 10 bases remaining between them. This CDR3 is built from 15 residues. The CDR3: CASSLEPGSYNEQFF. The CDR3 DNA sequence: TGTGCCAGCAGCTTAGAACCGGGGAGCTACAATGAGCAGTTCTTC.

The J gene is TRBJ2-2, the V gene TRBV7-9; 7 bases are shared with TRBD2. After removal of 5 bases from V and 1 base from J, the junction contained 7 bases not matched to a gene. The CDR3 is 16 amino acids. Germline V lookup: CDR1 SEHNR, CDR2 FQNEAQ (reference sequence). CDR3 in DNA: TGTGCCAGCAGCCCCCCTAGCGGAGGGAACACCGGGGAGCTGTTTTTT. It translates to CASSPPSGGNTGELFF.

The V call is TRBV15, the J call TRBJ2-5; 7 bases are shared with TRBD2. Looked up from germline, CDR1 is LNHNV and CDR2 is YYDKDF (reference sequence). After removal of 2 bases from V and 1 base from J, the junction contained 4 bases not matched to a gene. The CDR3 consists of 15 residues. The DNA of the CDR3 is TGTGCCACCAGCAGAAAGGGAGGGGTCCAAGAGACCCAGTACTTC. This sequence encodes CATSRKGGVQETQYF.

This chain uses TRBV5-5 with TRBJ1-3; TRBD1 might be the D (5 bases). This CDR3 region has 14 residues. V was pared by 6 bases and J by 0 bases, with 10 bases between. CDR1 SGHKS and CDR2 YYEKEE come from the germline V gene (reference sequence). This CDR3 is CASKPGGSGNTIYF. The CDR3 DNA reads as TGTGCCAGCAAGCCGGGGGGCTCTGGAAACACCATATATTTT.

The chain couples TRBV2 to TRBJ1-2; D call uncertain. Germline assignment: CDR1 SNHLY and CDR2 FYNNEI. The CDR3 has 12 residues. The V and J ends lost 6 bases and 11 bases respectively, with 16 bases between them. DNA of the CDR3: TGTGCCAGCAGCGGGTGGAGAGTGGGGTACACCTTC. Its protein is CASSGWRVGYTF. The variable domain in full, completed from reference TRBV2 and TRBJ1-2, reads EPEVTQTPSHQVTQMGQEVILRCVPISNHLYFYWYRQILGQKVEFLVSFYNNEISEKSEIFDDQFSVERPDGSNFTLKIRSTKLEDSAMYFCASSGWRVGYTFGSGTRLTVV.

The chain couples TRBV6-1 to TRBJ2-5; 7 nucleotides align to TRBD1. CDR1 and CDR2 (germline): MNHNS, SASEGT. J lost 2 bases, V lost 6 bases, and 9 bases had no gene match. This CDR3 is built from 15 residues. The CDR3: CASSEISGQQETQYF. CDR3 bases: TGTGCCAGCAGCGAAATATCGGGACAGCAAGAGACCCAGTACTTC.

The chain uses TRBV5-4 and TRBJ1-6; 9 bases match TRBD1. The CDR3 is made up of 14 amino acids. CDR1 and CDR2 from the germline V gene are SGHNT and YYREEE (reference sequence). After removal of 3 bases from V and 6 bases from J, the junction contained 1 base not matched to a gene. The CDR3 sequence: CASSSDRGNSPLHF. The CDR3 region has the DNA TGTGCCAGCAGCTCGGACAGGGGTAATTCACCCCTCCACTTT.

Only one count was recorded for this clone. The CDR3 spells CAISGGQGSPLHF. The CDR3 nucleotides read TGTGCCATCAGCGGGGGCCAAGGGTCACCCCTCCACTTT. This chain uses TRBV10-3 with TRBJ1-6; the D gene is possibly TRBD1 (6 bases). The length of the CDR3 is 13 residues. V lost 6 bases to trimming and J lost 10 bases, with 13 bases between them. Germline loops: CDR1 ENHRY, CDR2 SYGVKD.

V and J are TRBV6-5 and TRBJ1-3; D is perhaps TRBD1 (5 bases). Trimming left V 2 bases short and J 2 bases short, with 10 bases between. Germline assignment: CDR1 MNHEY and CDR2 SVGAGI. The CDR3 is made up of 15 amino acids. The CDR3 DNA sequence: TGTGCCAGCAGTTACGCTGGCAGGGCTGGAAACACCATATATTTT. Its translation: CASSYAGRAGNTIYF.

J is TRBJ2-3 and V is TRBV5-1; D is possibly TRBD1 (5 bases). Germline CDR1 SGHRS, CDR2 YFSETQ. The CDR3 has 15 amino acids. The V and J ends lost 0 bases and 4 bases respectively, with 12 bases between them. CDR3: CASSLGEGAADTQYF. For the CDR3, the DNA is TGCGCCAGCAGCTTGGGGGAAGGGGCTGCAGATACGCAGTATTTT. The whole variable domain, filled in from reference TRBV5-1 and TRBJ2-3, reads KAGVTQTPRYLIKTRGQQVTLSCSPISGHRSVSWYQQTPGQGLQFLFEYFSETQRNKGNFPGRFSGRQFSNSRSEMNVSTLELGDSALYLCASSLGEGAADTQYFGPGTRLTVL.

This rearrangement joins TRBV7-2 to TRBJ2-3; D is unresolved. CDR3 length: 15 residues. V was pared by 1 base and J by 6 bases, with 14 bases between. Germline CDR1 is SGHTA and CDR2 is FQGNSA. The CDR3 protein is CASSLGQVMRDTQYF. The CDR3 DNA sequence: TGTGCCAGCAGCTTAGGTCAGGTAATGAGGGATACGCAGTATTTT. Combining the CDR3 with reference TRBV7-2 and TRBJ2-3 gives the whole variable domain GAGVSQSPSNKVTEKGKDVELRCDPISGHTALYWYRQSLGQGLEFLIYFQGNSAPDKSGLPSDRFSAERTGGSVSTLTIQRTQQEDSAVYLCASSLGQVMRDTQYFGPGTRLTVL.

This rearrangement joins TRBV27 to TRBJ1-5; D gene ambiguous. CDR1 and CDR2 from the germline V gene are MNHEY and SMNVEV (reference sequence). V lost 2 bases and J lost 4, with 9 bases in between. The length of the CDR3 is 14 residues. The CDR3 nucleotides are TGTGCCAGCAGTTTACTAGGACGGAATCAGCCCCAGCATTTT. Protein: CASSLLGRNQPQHF.

The CDR3 reads CASSLGVGGPKYEQYF. The CDR3 DNA sequence: TGTGCCAGCAGCTTAGGGGTGGGAGGGCCAAAATACGAGCAGTACTTC. The chain combines TRBV11-2 with TRBJ2-7, with 7 bases matching TRBD2. CDR3 length: 16 residues. The V gene end was trimmed by 1 base and the J gene end by 4 bases; junction bases not matched to a gene: 10. CDR1 SGHAT and CDR2 FQNNGV come from the germline V gene.

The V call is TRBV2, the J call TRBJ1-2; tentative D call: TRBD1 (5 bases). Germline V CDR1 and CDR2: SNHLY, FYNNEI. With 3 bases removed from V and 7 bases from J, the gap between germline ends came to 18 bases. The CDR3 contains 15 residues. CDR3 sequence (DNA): TGTGCCAGCAGTGATTCGGGATCCCAGAGGGGTGGCTACACCTTC. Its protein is CASSDSGSQRGGYTF.

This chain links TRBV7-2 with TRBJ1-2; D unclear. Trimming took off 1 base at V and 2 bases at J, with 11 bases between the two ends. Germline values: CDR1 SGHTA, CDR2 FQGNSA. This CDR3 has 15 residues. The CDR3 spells CASSLGAMANYGYTF. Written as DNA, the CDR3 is TGTGCCAGCAGCTTAGGGGCCATGGCGAACTATGGCTACACCTTC. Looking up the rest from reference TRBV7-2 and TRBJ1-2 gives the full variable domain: GAGVSQSPSNKVTEKGKDVELRCDPISGHTALYWYRQSLGQGLEFLIYFQGNSAPDKSGLPSDRFSAERTGGSVSTLTIQRTQQEDSAVYLCASSLGAMANYGYTFGSGTRLTVV.

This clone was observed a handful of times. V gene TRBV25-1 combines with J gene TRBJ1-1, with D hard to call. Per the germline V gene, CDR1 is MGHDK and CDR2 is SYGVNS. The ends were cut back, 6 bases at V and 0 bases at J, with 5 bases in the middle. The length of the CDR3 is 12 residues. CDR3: CASSSVNTEAFF. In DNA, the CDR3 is TGTGCCAGCAGCTCAGTGAACACTGAAGCTTTCTTT.

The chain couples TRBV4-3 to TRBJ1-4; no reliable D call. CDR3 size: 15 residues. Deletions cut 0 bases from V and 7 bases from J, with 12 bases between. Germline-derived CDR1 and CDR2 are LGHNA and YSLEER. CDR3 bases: TGCGCCAGCAGCCAAGATCCCGGGAGGTCTGAAAAACTGTTTTTT. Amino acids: CASSQDPGRSEKLFF.